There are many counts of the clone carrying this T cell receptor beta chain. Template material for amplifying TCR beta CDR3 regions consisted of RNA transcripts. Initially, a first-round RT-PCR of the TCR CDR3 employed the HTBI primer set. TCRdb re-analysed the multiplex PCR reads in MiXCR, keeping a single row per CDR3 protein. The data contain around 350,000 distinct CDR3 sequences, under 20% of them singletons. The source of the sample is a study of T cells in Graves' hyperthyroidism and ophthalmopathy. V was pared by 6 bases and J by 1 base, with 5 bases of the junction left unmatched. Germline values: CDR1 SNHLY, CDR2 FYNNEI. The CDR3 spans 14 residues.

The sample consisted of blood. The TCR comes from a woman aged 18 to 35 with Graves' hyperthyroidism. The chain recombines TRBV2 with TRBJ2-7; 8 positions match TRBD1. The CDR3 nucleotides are TGTGCCAGCAGGGAGGACAGGGTTTCCTACGAGCAGTACTTC. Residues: CASREDRVSYEQYF.